Shown below are 16 T cell receptor beta chains from a single sample sequenced in a study of T cell responses to AZD1222 COVID-19 vaccine. Repertoires were generated with immunoSEQ multiplex PCR, while TCRdb's copy carries only in-frame clones and drops some. This table holds 95,000 to 150,000 clones, around 86% found once. The specimen was peripheral blood, collected 28 days after the second AZD1222 dose. These receptors all stem from an adult who received the AZD1222 COVID-19 vaccine.

The chain employs TRBV10-3 and TRBJ2-7; 12 positions agree with TRBD1. V lost 5 bases and J lost 1; bases outside the gene matches: 9. Germline lookup yields CDR1 ENHRY and CDR2 SYGVKD. The CDR3 runs 17 residues. Written as DNA, the CDR3 is TGTGCCATCAGTTCCGGGACAGGGGGCTCCCTATCCTACGAGCAGTACTTC. It specifies CAISSGTGGSLSYEQYF.

This clone was seen only once. This chain uses TRBV19 with TRBJ1-5; 9 positions match TRBD1. V was pared by 9 bases and J by 6 bases, with 12 bases of the junction left unmatched. CDR1 is LNHDA and CDR2 is SQIVND in the germline V gene (reference sequence). The CDR3 is made up of 15 amino acids. The DNA of the CDR3 is TGTGCCAGCGATTTGGGGACAGGGATACGTCAGCCCCAGCATTTT. It translates to CASDLGTGIRQPQHF.

The rearrangement uses TRBV15 and TRBJ1-2; D gene uncertain. The V and J ends lost 5 bases and 1 base respectively, with 20 bases between them. This CDR3 is 17 amino acids long. The germline gives CDR1 LNHNV, CDR2 YYDKDF (reference sequence). The CDR3 is CATSPPGLGVLNYGYTF. Here the CDR3 DNA reads TGTGCCACCAGCCCCCCCGGCCTCGGAGTTCTTAACTATGGCTACACCTTC.

This clone was counted between two and nine times. The J gene is TRBJ1-2, the V gene TRBV6-5; a possible D gene is TRBD1 (5 bases). The CDR3 is made up of 13 amino acids. Per germline, CDR1 MNHEY and CDR2 SVGAGI. V gave up 8 bases and J gave up 0 bases, with 10 bases separating them. The DNA of the CDR3 is TGTGCCAGCGGCTACAGGCCTAACTATGGCTACACCTTC. It codes for CASGYRPNYGYTF.

The chain has TRBV18 and TRBJ1-6; D remains unclear. V lost 0 bases and J 7 bases, leaving 1 base between the germline ends. The CDR3 spans 12 residues. Germline values: CDR1 KGHSH, CDR2 LQKENI. Here the CDR3 DNA reads TGTGCCAGCTCACCACCAAATTCACCCCTCCACTTT. Translated, it gives CASSPPNSPLHF.

This clone has more than one count but fewer than ten. The chain carries TRBV3-1 (or the pseudogene TRBV3-2) and TRBJ2-5; the D gene is possibly TRBD2 (5 bases). This CDR3 contains 13 residues. Looked up from germline, CDR1 is LGHDT and CDR2 is YNNKEL (reference sequence). Trimming stripped 3 bases from V and 5 bases from J, with 10 bases between. The CDR3 DNA reads as TGTGCCAGCAGCCATGCCGGGAAGGAGACCCAGTACTTC. As protein: CASSHAGKETQYF.

This chain joins TRBV29-1 and TRBJ2-3; TRBD1 is a possible D gene (5 bases). Germline V gene lookup returns CDR1 SQVTM and CDR2 ANQGSEA. CDR3 length: 11 residues. V shed 8 bases and J shed 4 bases, with 10 bases lying between them. Here the CDR3 DNA reads TGCAGCTTCAGGGTTGCAGATACGCAGTATTTT. Protein: CSFRVADTQYF.

The gene calls are TRBV15 and TRBJ2-5; the D call may be TRBD1 or TRBD2 (5 bases each). The CDR3 has 15 residues. CDR1 LNHNV and CDR2 YYDKDF come from the germline V gene (reference sequence). V was cut by 2 bases and J by 5 bases, with 15 bases left in between. This CDR3 is CATSRTGTAIETQYF. Here the CDR3 DNA reads TGTGCCACCAGCAGAACCGGGACCGCAATTGAGACCCAGTACTTC.

J is TRBJ2-3 and V is TRBV3-1 (or the pseudogene TRBV3-2); 13 positions match TRBD2. CDR3 length: 18 amino acids. Per germline, CDR1 LGHDT and CDR2 YNNKEL (reference sequence). V shed 4 bases and J 6 bases; nucleotides not matched to a gene: 13. The CDR3 region has the DNA TGTGCCAGCAGCCCAGCAATACTAGCGGGGGGGCGAGGGGATACGCAGTATTTT. Residues: CASSPAILAGGRGDTQYF.

This chain connects TRBV28 to TRBJ1-5; 9 bases map to TRBD1. Unmatched junction bases numbered 5, after V lost 8 bases and J lost 6 bases. Germline V gene data show CDR1 as MDHEN and CDR2 as SYDVKM. There are 13 residues in the CDR3. The CDR3 sequence: CASVDRGGQPQHF. Here the CDR3 DNA reads TGTGCCAGCGTCGACAGGGGGGGTCAGCCCCAGCATTTT. Complete variable domain (other parts from reference TRBV28 and TRBJ1-5): DVKVTQSSRYLVKRTGEKVFLECVQDMDHENMFWYRQDPGLGLRLIYFSYDVKMKEKGDIPEGYSVSREKKERFSLILESASTNQTSMYLCASVDRGGQPQHFGDGTRLSIL.

The chain carries TRBV27 and TRBJ2-6; TRBD2 agrees at 9 bases. J lost 0 bases, V lost 2 bases, and 2 bases had no gene match. Germline CDR1 reads MNHEY; CDR2 reads SMNVEV (reference sequence). The CDR3 has 17 amino acids. The CDR3 loop reads CASSLLAGISGANVLTF. The DNA for the CDR3 is TGTGCCAGCAGTTTACTAGCGGGGATCTCTGGGGCCAACGTCCTGACTTTC.

The gene calls are TRBV15 and TRBJ1-1; possibly TRBD1 for D (5 bases). Trimming pared 3 bases from V and 1 base from J, leaving 9 bases between. The length of the CDR3 is 14 residues. Per the germline V gene, CDR1 is LNHNV and CDR2 is YYDKDF (reference sequence). The DNA of the CDR3 is TGTGCCACCAGCAGTGATGGGGGGAACACTGAAGCTTTCTTT. It is translated as CATSSDGGNTEAFF.

This clone occurred a few times. The rearrangement joins TRBV10-1 to TRBJ1-1; the D is unclear. V gave up 2 bases and J gave up 1 base, with 5 bases separating them. Germline CDR1 reads WNHNN; CDR2 reads SYGVQD (reference sequence). The CDR3 loop spans 13 amino acids. As DNA, the CDR3 is TGCGCCAGCAGTGAGACAGCGAACACTGAAGCTTTCTTT. This sequence encodes CASSETANTEAFF.

This clone has just a few counts. The chain links TRBV6-5 to TRBJ2-7, with 8 positions matching TRBD1. Germline V gives CDR1 MNHEY, CDR2 SVGAGI. This CDR3 region has 15 residues. Trimming cost V 2 bases and J 0 bases; bases outside gene matches: 3. As DNA, the CDR3 is TGTGCCAGCAGTTACGAGACAGGGGCCTCCTACGAGCAGTACTTC. Protein sequence: CASSYETGASYEQYF.

The V call is TRBV5-1, the J call TRBJ2-1, with 7 bases fitting TRBD2. Losses at the gene ends were 4 bases for V and 9 bases for J; bases not matched to a gene: 7. The CDR3 totals 13 residues. Looked up from germline, CDR1 is SGHRS and CDR2 is YFSETQ. In nucleotides, the CDR3 is TGCGCCAGCAGCAAGGAGGGAGGGCGTGAGCAGTTCTTC. Protein sequence: CASSKEGGREQFF.

The chain links TRBV3-1 (or the pseudogene TRBV3-2) to TRBJ2-7; no clear D gene. The CDR3 totals 12 residues. Germline V lookup: CDR1 LGHDT, CDR2 YNNKEL (reference sequence). V was shortened by 5 bases and J by 0 bases, with 5 bases between the two germline ends. CDR3 in amino acids: CASSKGSYEQYF. In nucleotides, the CDR3 is TGTGCCAGCAGCAAGGGCTCCTACGAGCAGTACTTC.